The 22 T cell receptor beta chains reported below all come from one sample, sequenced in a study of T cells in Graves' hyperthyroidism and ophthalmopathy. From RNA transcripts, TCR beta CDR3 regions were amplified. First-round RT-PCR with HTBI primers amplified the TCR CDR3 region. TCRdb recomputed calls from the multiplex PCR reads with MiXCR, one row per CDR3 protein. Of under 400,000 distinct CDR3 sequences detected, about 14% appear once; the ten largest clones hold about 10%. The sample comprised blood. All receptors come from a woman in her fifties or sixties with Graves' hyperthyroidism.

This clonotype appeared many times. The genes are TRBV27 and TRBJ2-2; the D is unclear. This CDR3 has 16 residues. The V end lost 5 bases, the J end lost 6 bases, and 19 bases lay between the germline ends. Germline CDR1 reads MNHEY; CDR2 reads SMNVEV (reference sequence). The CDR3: CASSHNGFTGPGELFF. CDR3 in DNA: TGTGCCAGCAGTCACAACGGTTTCACTGGACCCGGGGAGCTGTTTTTT.

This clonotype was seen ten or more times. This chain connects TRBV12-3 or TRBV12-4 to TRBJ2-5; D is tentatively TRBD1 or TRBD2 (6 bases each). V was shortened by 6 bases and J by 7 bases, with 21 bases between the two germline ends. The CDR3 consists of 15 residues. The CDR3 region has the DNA TGTGCCAGCAGCCCTAGAGGGGGGACGGTGGGGACCCAGTACTTC. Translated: CASSPRGGTVGTQYF.

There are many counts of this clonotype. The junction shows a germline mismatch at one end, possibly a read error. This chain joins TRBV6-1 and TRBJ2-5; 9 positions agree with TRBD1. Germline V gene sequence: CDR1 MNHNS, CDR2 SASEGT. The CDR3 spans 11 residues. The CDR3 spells CASSDRDRVDF. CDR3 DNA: TGTGCCAGCAGTGACCGGGACAGGGTAGACTTC.

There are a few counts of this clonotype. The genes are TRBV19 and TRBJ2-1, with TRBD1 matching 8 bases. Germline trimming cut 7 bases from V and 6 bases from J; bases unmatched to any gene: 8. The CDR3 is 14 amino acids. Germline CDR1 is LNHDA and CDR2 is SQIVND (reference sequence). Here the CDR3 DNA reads TGTGCCAGTATGGAGGACAGGGTCGTCAATGAGCAGTTCTTC. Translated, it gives CASMEDRVVNEQFF. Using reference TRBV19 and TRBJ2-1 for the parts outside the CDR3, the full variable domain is DGGITQSPKYLFRKEGQNVTLSCEQNLNHDAMYWYRQDPGQGLRLIYYSQIVNDFQKGDIAEGYSVSREKKESFPLTVTSAQKNPTAFYLCASMEDRVVNEQFFGPGTRLTVL.

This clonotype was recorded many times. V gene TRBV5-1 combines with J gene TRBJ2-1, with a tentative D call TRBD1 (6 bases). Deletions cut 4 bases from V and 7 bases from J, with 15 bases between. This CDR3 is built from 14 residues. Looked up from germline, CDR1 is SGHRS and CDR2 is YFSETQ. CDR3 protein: CASSGHPGQNEQFF. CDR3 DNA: TGCGCCAGCAGCGGGCACCCGGGACAAAATGAGCAGTTCTTC. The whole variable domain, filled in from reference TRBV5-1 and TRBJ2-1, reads KAGVTQTPRYLIKTRGQQVTLSCSPISGHRSVSWYQQTPGQGLQFLFEYFSETQRNKGNFPGRFSGRQFSNSRSEMNVSTLELGDSALYLCASSGHPGQNEQFFGPGTRLTVL.

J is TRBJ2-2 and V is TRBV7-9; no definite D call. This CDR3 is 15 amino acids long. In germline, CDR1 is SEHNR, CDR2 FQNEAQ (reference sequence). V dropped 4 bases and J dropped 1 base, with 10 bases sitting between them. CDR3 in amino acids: CASSYPQVNTGELFF. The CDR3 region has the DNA TGTGCCAGCAGCTACCCTCAGGTGAACACCGGGGAGCTGTTTTTT.

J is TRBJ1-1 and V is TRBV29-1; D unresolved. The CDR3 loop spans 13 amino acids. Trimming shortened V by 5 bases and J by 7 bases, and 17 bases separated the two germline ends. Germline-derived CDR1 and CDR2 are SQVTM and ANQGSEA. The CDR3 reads CSVLWELRGEAFF. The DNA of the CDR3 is TGCAGCGTTCTCTGGGAATTACGCGGTGAAGCTTTCTTT.

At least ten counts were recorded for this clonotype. CDR3 sequence: CASSQGTSGASTDTQYF. Here the CDR3 DNA reads TGTGCCAGCAGCCAGGGGACTAGCGGGGCTAGCACAGATACGCAGTATTTT. The J gene is TRBJ2-3, the V gene TRBV3-1, with 13 bases lining up with TRBD2. The CDR3 totals 17 residues. CDR1 LGHDT and CDR2 YNNKEL come from the germline V gene (reference sequence). The V gene end was trimmed by 3 bases and the J gene end by 0 bases; junction bases not matched to a gene: 3.

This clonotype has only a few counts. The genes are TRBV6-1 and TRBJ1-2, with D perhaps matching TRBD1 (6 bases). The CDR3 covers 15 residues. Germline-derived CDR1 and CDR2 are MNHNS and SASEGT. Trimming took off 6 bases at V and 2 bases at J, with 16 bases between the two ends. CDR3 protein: CASRVTAGANYGYTF. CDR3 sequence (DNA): TGTGCCAGCAGGGTCACAGCGGGGGCCAACTATGGCTACACCTTC.

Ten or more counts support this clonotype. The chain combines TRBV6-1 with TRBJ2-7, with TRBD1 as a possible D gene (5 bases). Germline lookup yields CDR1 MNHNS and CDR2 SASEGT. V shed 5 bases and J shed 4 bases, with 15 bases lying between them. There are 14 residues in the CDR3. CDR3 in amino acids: CASSQWTSNYEQYF. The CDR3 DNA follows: TGTGCCAGCAGTCAATGGACAAGTAATTACGAGCAGTACTTC.

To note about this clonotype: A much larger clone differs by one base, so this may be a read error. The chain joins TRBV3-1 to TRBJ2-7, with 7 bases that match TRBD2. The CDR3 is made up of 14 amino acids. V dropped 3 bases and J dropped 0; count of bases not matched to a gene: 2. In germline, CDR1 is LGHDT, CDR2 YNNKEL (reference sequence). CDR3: CASSHGGTSYEQYF. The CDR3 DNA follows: TGTGCCAGCAGCCACGGGGGGACCTCCTACGAGCAGTACTTC.

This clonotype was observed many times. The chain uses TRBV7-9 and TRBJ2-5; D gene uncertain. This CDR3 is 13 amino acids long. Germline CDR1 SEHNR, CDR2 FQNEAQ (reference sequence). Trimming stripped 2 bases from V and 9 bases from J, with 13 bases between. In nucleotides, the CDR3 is TGTGCCAGCAGCTTATTGAACAGTTTCCCCCAGTACTTC. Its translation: CASSLLNSFPQYF.

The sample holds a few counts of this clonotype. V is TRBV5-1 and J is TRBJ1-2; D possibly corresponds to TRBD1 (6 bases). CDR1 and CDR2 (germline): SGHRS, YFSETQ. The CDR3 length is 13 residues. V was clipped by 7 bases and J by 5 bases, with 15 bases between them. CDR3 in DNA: TGCGCCAGCTATAATACAGGGTTGTATGGCTACACCTTC. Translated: CASYNTGLYGYTF.

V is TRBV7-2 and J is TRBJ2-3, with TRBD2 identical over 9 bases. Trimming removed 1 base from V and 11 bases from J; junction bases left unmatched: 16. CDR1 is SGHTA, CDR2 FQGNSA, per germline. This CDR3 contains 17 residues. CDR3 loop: CASSLGLQREVRFGQYF. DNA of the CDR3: TGTGCCAGCAGCTTAGGGCTCCAGCGGGAGGTCAGGTTTGGGCAGTATTTT.

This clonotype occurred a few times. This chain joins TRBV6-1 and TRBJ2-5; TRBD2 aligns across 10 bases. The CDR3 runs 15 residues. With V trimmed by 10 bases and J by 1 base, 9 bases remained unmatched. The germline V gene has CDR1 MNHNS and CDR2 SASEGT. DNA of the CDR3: TGTGCCACCAGGGATCCTAGCGGGGGCCAAGAGACCCAGTACTTC. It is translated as CATRDPSGGQETQYF.

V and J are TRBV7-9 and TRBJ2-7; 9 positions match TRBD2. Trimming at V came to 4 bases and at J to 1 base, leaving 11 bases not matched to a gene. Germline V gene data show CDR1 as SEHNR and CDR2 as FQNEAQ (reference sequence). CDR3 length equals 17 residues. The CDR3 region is CASSSITGTSKSYEQYF. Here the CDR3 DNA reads TGTGCCAGCAGCTCAATAACCGGGACTAGCAAGTCCTACGAGCAGTACTTC.

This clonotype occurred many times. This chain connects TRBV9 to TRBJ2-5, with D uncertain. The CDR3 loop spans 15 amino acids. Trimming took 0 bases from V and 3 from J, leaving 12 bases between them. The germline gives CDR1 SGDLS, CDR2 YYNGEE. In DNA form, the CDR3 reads TGTGCCAGCAGCGTAGTTCTCTCCCGAGAAGAGACCCAGTACTTC. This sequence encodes CASSVVLSREETQYF.

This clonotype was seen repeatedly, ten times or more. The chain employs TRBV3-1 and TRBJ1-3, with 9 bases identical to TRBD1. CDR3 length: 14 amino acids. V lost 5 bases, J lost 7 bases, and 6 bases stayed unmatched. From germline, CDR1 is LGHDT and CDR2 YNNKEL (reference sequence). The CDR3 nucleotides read TGTGCCAGCAGCTGGGGACAGGGTCTGAACACCATATATTTT. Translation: CASSWGQGLNTIYF.

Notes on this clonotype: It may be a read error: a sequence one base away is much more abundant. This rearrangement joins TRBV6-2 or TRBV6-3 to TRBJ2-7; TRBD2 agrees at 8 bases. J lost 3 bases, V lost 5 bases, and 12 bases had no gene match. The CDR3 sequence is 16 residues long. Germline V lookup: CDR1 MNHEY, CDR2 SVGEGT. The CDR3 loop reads CASSKLSERGIYEQYF. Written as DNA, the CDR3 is TGTGCCAGCAGTAAACTCAGTGAGCGGGGGATCTACGAGCAGTACTTC.

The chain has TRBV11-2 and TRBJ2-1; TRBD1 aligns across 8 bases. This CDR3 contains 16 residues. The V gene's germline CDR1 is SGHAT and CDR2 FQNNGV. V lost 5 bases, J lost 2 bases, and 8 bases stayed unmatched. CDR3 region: CASSPDRGVTYNEQFF. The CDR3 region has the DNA TGTGCCAGCAGCCCCGACAGGGGTGTCACCTACAATGAGCAGTTCTTC. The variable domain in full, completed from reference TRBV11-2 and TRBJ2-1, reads EAGVAQSPRYKIIEKRQSVAFWCNPISGHATLYWYQQILGQGPKLLIQFQNNGVVDDSQLPKDRFSAERLKGVDSTLKIQPAKLEDSAVYLCASSPDRGVTYNEQFFGPGTRLTVL.

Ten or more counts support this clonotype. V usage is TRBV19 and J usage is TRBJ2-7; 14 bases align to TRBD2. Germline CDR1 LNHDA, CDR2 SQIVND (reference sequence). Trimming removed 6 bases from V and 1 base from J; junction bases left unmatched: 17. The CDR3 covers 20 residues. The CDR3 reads CASRPAGGTSGRGLSYEQYF. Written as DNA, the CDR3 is TGTGCCAGTAGACCCGCGGGGGGGACTAGCGGGAGAGGTTTGTCCTACGAGCAGTACTTC.

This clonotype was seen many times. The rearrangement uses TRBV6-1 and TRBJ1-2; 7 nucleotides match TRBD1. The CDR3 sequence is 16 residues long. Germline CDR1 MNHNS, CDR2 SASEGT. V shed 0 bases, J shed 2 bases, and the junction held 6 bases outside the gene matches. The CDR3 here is CASSEAGEGANYGYTF. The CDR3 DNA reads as TGTGCCAGCAGTGAAGCGGGTGAGGGGGCGAACTATGGCTACACCTTC.